Presented here are 23 T cell receptor beta chains from one specimen sequenced in a study of cytomegalovirus exposure and HLA in healthy donors. PCR was performed using 60 Vbeta and 13 Jbeta primers. Sequencing was performed with immunoSEQ multiplex PCR; in TCRdb, only in-frame clones are kept and a portion is missing. The table records around 160,000 clones, roughly 80% of them present only once. The specimen sequenced was PBMCs. The receptors shown here come from a woman aged 40 to 50 in good health and CMV-seropositive.

The V gene is TRBV7-9, the J gene TRBJ2-3, with 10 positions matching TRBD2. The germline CDR1 and CDR2 sequences are SEHNR and FQNEAQ (reference sequence). This CDR3 has 16 amino acids. V trimming: 4 bases; J trimming: 3 bases; junction bases outside the gene matches: 7. The CDR3 DNA follows: TGTGCCAGCAGCTCCGCGAGCGGGGGGGCTACAGATACGCAGTATTTT. Its translation is CASSSASGGATDTQYF.

This chain joins TRBV4-2 and TRBJ2-7; D is possibly TRBD1 (6 bases). The CDR3 spans 14 residues. Germline CDR1 and CDR2: LGHNA and YNFKEQ. The V and J ends lost 3 bases and 0 bases respectively, with 9 bases between them. CDR3 sequence reads: CASSQDSSSYEQYF. The CDR3 nucleotides are TGTGCCAGCAGCCAGGACAGTTCCTCCTACGAGCAGTACTTC.

This chain uses TRBV9 with TRBJ1-3; D gene uncertain. Deletions cut 5 bases from V and 1 base from J, with 13 bases between. CDR3 size: 15 residues. The germline gives CDR1 SGDLS, CDR2 YYNGEE. As DNA, the CDR3 is TGTGCCAGCAGTGGTGAGGCAGTTTCTGGAAACACCATATATTTT. Amino acids: CASSGEAVSGNTIYF.

The chain combines TRBV6-7 with TRBJ1-2; maybe TRBD1 (5 bases). TRBV6-7 is an ORF for which the function is uncertain. This CDR3 region has 14 residues. The V gene lost 0 bases and the J gene lost 7 bases, with 12 bases spanning the gap. CDR3 bases: TGTGCCAGCAGTTACTCGAGCAGGGCAGGTGGCTACACCTTC. It is translated as CASSYSSRAGGYTF.

V gene TRBV5-1 combines with J gene TRBJ1-1, with a weak D call TRBD1 (5 bases). This CDR3 is built from 16 residues. V was shortened by 2 bases and J by 5 bases, with 19 bases between the two germline ends. The germline V gene encodes CDR1 SGHRS and CDR2 YFSETQ. This CDR3 reads CASSLSGVGLGTEAFF. CDR3 sequence (DNA): TGCGCCAGCAGCTTATCGGGGGTCGGTCTGGGTACTGAAGCTTTCTTT. The whole variable domain, remainder taken from reference TRBV5-1 and TRBJ1-1, is KAGVTQTPRYLIKTRGQQVTLSCSPISGHRSVSWYQQTPGQGLQFLFEYFSETQRNKGNFPGRFSGRQFSNSRSEMNVSTLELGDSALYLCASSLSGVGLGTEAFFGQGTRLTVV.

This clone was counted a single time. The V and J genes are TRBV5-4 and TRBJ2-1; 9 bases map to TRBD2. V shed 0 bases, J shed 7 bases, and the junction held 8 bases outside the gene matches. The CDR3 totals 16 residues. CDR1 is SGHNT and CDR2 is YYREEE in the germline V gene (reference sequence). Here the CDR3 reads CASSLAGRGGSNEQFF. CDR3 sequence (DNA): TGTGCCAGCAGCTTGGCTGGGCGGGGGGGTTCAAATGAGCAGTTCTTC.

The chain employs TRBV9 and TRBJ2-5; TRBD1 aligns across 9 bases. TRBJ2-7 explains the end of the DNA better; the J call may be wrong. CDR3 length: 15 amino acids. Germline V gene lookup returns CDR1 SGDLS and CDR2 YYNGEE. The CDR3 is CASSVRTGAGDEQYF. In DNA, the CDR3 is TGTGCCAGCAGCGTCAGGACAGGGGCTGGGGACGAGCAGTACTTC.

As concerns this clone: The same CDR3 also results from other DNA sequences found in this sample. V is TRBV5-1 and J is TRBJ1-2, with unresolved D. The V gene lost 0 bases and the J gene lost 2 bases, with 8 bases spanning the gap. The CDR3 spans 14 residues. The germline V gene encodes CDR1 SGHRS and CDR2 YFSETQ. CDR3: CASSLDRPNYGYTF. CDR3 coding DNA: TGCGCCAGCAGCTTGGACAGACCGAACTATGGCTACACCTTC.

Only one count was recorded for this clone. Additional DNA sequences in this sample encode the identical CDR3. CDR3 in amino acids: CAISEGGTEAFF. The CDR3 DNA reads TGTGCCATCAGTGAAGGGGGCACTGAAGCTTTCTTT. This chain joins TRBV10-3 and TRBJ1-1; weak D call: TRBD1 (6 bases). V shed 3 bases and J shed 4 bases, with 6 bases lying between them. Germline loops: CDR1 ENHRY, CDR2 SYGVKD. The CDR3 consists of 12 residues.

J is TRBJ2-7 and V is TRBV2, with unresolved D. The germline gives CDR1 SNHLY, CDR2 FYNNEI. Between the trimmed V and J ends, which lost 4 bases and 3 bases, there was a span of 10 bases. The CDR3 runs 13 residues. This CDR3 reads CASSVARVYEQYF. In DNA, the CDR3 is TGTGCCAGCAGTGTAGCTAGAGTCTACGAGCAGTACTTC. Full variable domain (remainder filled in from reference TRBV2 and TRBJ2-7): EPEVTQTPSHQVTQMGQEVILRCVPISNHLYFYWYRQILGQKVEFLVSFYNNEISEKSEIFDDQFSVERPDGSNFTLKIRSTKLEDSAMYFCASSVARVYEQYFGPGTRLTVT.

The V call is TRBV11-1, the J call TRBJ1-1, with 8 nucleotides matching TRBD1. The junction had 9 bases not matched to a gene; V was cut back by 4 bases and J by 5 bases. Germline V CDR1 and CDR2: SGHAT, FQDESV (reference sequence). The CDR3 length is 15 residues. Here the CDR3 DNA reads TGTGCCAGCAGCTCTACAGGGGGAGGTATGACTGAAGCTTTCTTT. Its translation: CASSSTGGGMTEAFF.

This chain joins TRBV5-1 and TRBJ2-1; TRBD2 matches 15 bases. After removal of 5 bases from V and 4 bases from J, the junction contained 4 bases not matched to a gene. CDR3 size: 16 residues. Germline CDR1 is SGHRS and CDR2 is YFSETQ. As DNA, the CDR3 is TGCGCCAGCAGTCAAGGACTAGCGGGGGGGTACAATGAGCAGTTCTTC. Residues: CASSQGLAGGYNEQFF.

The chain employs TRBV11-1 and TRBJ2-7; D perhaps matches TRBD2 (6 bases). V lost 6 bases to trimming and J lost 4 bases, with 19 bases between them. Looked up from germline, CDR1 is SGHAT and CDR2 is FQDESV (reference sequence). The CDR3 is 15 amino acids. CDR3 sequence: CASRRSSGETYEQYF. The DNA for the CDR3 is TGTGCCAGCAGGCGGTCTTCGGGGGAAACATACGAGCAGTACTTC.

This CDR3 is CASSQLRRGLSRTQYF. CDR3 sequence (DNA): TGCGCCAGCAGCCAGCTCAGAAGGGGACTTTCCCGGACCCAGTACTTC. This chain links TRBV4-1 with TRBJ2-5; possible D gene TRBD2, 6 bases. The CDR3 loop spans 16 amino acids. Per the germline V gene, CDR1 is MGHRA and CDR2 is YSYEKL. Deletions cut 3 bases from V and 7 bases from J, with 21 bases between.

V usage is TRBV6-1 and J usage is TRBJ2-5, with a tentative D call TRBD2 (5 bases). Germline-derived CDR1 and CDR2 are MNHNS and SASEGT. This CDR3 spans 13 amino acids. The V gene lost 6 bases and the J gene lost 4 bases, with 12 bases spanning the gap. CDR3 region: CASRVNRGETQYF. The CDR3 region has the DNA TGTGCCAGCAGAGTGAATCGGGGAGAGACCCAGTACTTC.

The chain combines TRBV7-9 with TRBJ1-6; D is undetermined. Germline V gene lookup returns CDR1 SEHNR and CDR2 FQNEAQ (reference sequence). The V end was cut by 5 bases, the J end by 0 bases, with 11 bases between. The CDR3 extends over 16 amino acids. The CDR3 sequence: CASSRSQSSYNSPLHF. In DNA form, the CDR3 reads TGTGCCAGCAGCCGGAGCCAGAGCTCCTATAATTCACCCCTCCACTTT. Full variable domain (rest looked up from reference TRBV7-9 and TRBJ1-6): DTGVSQNPRHKITKRGQNVTFRCDPISEHNRLYWYRQTLGQGPEFLTYFQNEAQLEKSRLLSDRFSAERPKGSFSTLEIQRTEQGDSAMYLCASSRSQSSYNSPLHFGNGTRLTVT.

The V gene is TRBV6-5, the J gene TRBJ2-3, with TRBD1 matching over 7 bases. The CDR3 consists of 15 residues. The germline V gene has CDR1 MNHEY and CDR2 SVGAGI. With V trimmed by 6 bases and J by 0 bases, 6 bases remained unmatched. The CDR3 DNA reads TGTGCCAGCAGGCTAGGGGGCGGGAGCACAGATACGCAGTATTTT. It codes for CASRLGGGSTDTQYF.

The chain links TRBV5-6 to TRBJ2-7; 7 nucleotides align to TRBD1. The CDR3 consists of 13 residues. V was clipped by 4 bases and J by 6 bases; unmatched bases: 7. The germline gives CDR1 SGHDT, CDR2 YYEEEE. The CDR3 protein is CASSLDRSGEQYF. CDR3 bases: TGTGCCAGCAGCCTGGACAGGTCGGGCGAGCAGTACTTC.

Turning to this clone: The sample holds other DNA sequences that translate to the same CDR3. V usage is TRBV11-2 and J usage is TRBJ1-1, with D uncertain. The length of the CDR3 is 13 residues. V was pared by 1 base and J by 2 bases, with 5 bases between. Germline-derived CDR1 and CDR2 are SGHAT and FQNNGV. In DNA form, the CDR3 reads TGTGCCAGCAGCTTAGCCGTTAACACTGAAGCTTTCTTT. As protein: CASSLAVNTEAFF.

In regard to this clone: The junction and the germline gene differ at one end; a read error may be behind it. This chain connects TRBV6-1 to TRBJ2-7, with D possibly matching TRBD2 (6 bases). This CDR3 spans 8 amino acids. Germline V gene sequence: CDR1 MNHNS, CDR2 SASEGT. CDR3 residues: CASSTSNF. The CDR3 DNA reads TGTGCCAGCAGTACTAGCAACTTC.

The rearrangement joins TRBV18 to TRBJ2-7, with D unclear. With 4 bases removed from V and 7 bases from J, the gap between germline ends came to 14 bases. This CDR3 comprises 13 residues. Looked up from germline, CDR1 is KGHSH and CDR2 is LQKENI. Here the CDR3 reads CASSLLESGEQYF. Written as DNA, the CDR3 is TGTGCCAGCTCACTTCTCGAATCCGGGGAGCAGTACTTC.

V and J are TRBV9 and TRBJ2-7; D might be TRBD2 (6 bases). The CDR3 covers 14 residues. The V gene lost 0 bases and the J gene lost 5 bases, with 12 bases spanning the gap. CDR1 is SGDLS and CDR2 is YYNGEE in the germline V gene. DNA of the CDR3: TGTGCCAGCAGCGTAGGCGGGACTCAGAACGAGCAGTACTTC. Translated: CASSVGGTQNEQYF.

Here the CDR3 reads CASGGDRGTSGNTIYF. The DNA of the CDR3 is TGTGCCAGCGGGGGGGACAGGGGGACCTCTGGAAACACCATATATTTT. The chain combines TRBV2 with TRBJ1-3; 11 nucleotides match TRBD1. J was trimmed by 0 bases and V by 8 bases; bases with no gene match: 6. The CDR3 contains 16 residues. The V gene's germline CDR1 is SNHLY and CDR2 FYNNEI.